These T cell receptor beta chains were read from a single sample in a study of shared clonotypes between healthy human individuals. Libraries were prepared by immunoSEQ multiplex PCR; TCRdb keeps only in-frame clonotypes and omits some of them. The sample lists about 1.1 million clones; around 78% were seen once. Input material: memory CD4+ T cells from PBMCs. The receptors stem from a man between 18 and 35 years old in good health. Some clones in this sample may be carry-over from other donors' samples. Both conserved end residues are part of each CDR3. The D gene is left open where the match is weak. Size tells how often a clone was seen (once, few, many) or the class of an expanded clone, and some rows leave it out.

TRBJ2-2 | TRBV6-6 | NA | NA | CASSYSDGGGDGELFF | TGTGCCAGCAGTTACTCCGACGGGGGTGGCGACGGGGAGCTGTTTTTT
TRBJ1-2 | TRBV7-8 | NA | NA | CASSPNINYGYTF | TGTGCCAGCAGCCCTAATATTAACTATGGCTACACCTTC
TRBJ1-3 | TRBV9 | NA | few | CASSVNSGIGNTIYF | TGTGCCAGCAGCGTAAATTCAGGGATCGGAAACACCATATATTTT
TRBJ2-7 | TRBV14 | TRBD2 | NA | CASSQDHFRFAGGGYEQYF | TGTGCCAGCAGCCAAGATCACTTTCGTTTTGCGGGAGGGGGCTACGAGCAGTACTTC
TRBJ1-1 | TRBV5-1 | TRBD1 | NA | CASSFGTGGTEAFF | TGCGCCAGCAGCTTCGGGACAGGGGGCACTGAAGCTTTCTTT
TRBJ2-3 | TRBV21-1 | NA | NA | CASSKRITGTSGSIPPPSTDTQYF | TGTGCCAGCAGCAAAAGAATTACCGGGACTAGCGGGAGTATTCCGCCCCCGAGCACAGATACGCAGTATTTT
TRBJ2-2 | TRBV9 | TRBD2 | NA | CASSVQGLAGVSGELFF | TGTGCCAGCAGCGTCCAAGGACTAGCGGGAGTATCCGGGGAGCTGTTTTTT
TRBJ2-1 | TRBV11-2 | NA | NA | CASSSGGWEPWNEQFF | TGTGCCAGCAGCTCCGGTGGGTGGGAGCCGTGGAATGAGCAGTTCTTC
TRBJ2-1 | TRBV6-6 | TRBD2 | few | CASRREIAYNEQFF | TGTGCCTCCCGGCGGGAGATTGCCTACAATGAGCAGTTCTTC
TRBJ1-1 | TRBV18 | TRBD1 | NA | CASSPLRDRAEAFF | TGTGCCAGCTCGCCCCTGCGAGACAGGGCTGAAGCTTTCTTT
TRBJ1-1 | TRBV2 | TRBD1 | NA | CASRKHPGQGARDTEAFF | TGTGCCAGCAGGAAACACCCGGGACAGGGGGCGCGGGACACTGAAGCTTTCTTT
TRBJ1-1 | TRBV29-1 | NA | few | CSVGQRINTEAFF | TGCAGCGTAGGACAGCGTATTAACACTGAAGCTTTCTTT
TRBJ2-1 | TRBV9 | NA | NA | CASSVDRDYYHEQFF | TGTGCCAGCAGCGTAGACAGGGACTATTACCATGAGCAGTTCTTC
TRBJ1-4 | TRBV30 | NA | NA | CAWSLMQHEKLFF | TGTGCCTGGAGTTTAATGCAGCATGAAAAACTGTTTTTT
TRBJ2-7 | TRBV20-1 | NA | NA | CSAWTGGEQYF | TGCAGTGCTTGGACTGGGGGGGAGCAGTACTTC
TRBJ1-3 | TRBV5-1 | NA | NA | CASSLAGGSSGNTIYF | TGCGCCAGCAGCTTGGCCGGGGGTAGCTCTGGAAACACCATATATTTT
TRBJ2-5 | TRBV2 | NA | NA | CASLPTGLSETQYF | TGTGCCAGTTTACCGACAGGTTTATCGGAGACCCAGTACTTC
TRBJ2-5 | TRBV6-1 | NA | NA | CASSEALLRGPQETQYF | TGTGCCAGCAGTGAAGCGCTTCTTAGGGGACCCCAAGAGACCCAGTACTTC
TRBJ1-1 | TRBV7-9 | NA | NA | CASSLVVGKSTEAFF | TGTGCCAGCAGCTTAGTAGTGGGTAAGAGCACTGAAGCTTTCTTT
TRBJ2-7 | TRBV5-8 | TRBD1 | NA | CASSLSPGQGYPGPYEQYF | TGTGCCAGCAGCTTGAGCCCGGGACAGGGCTACCCTGGCCCCTACGAGCAGTACTTC
TRBJ1-1 | TRBV20-1 | NA | NA | CSASIAVTTFF | TGCAGTGCCAGCATCGCGGTTACGACTTTCTTT
TRBJ1-2 | TRBV19 | NA | NA | CASSFPGVNYGYTF | TGTGCCAGTAGTTTCCCTGGGGTCAACTATGGCTACACCTTC
TRBJ2-7 | TRBV4-2 | NA | once | CASSQTTTAYEQYF | TGTGCCAGCAGCCAAACGACGACCGCCTACGAGCAGTACTTC
TRBJ2-6 | TRBV6-1 | NA | few | CASSENMGSGANVLTF | TGTGCCAGCAGTGAAAATATGGGATCTGGGGCCAACGTCCTGACTTTC
TRBJ2-1 | TRBV7-3 | TRBD2 | NA | CASSVTSGRAQFF | TGTGCCAGCAGCGTGACTAGCGGGAGGGCCCAGTTCTTC
TRBJ1-4 | TRBV5-1 | TRBD1 | NA | CASSLGQANEKLFF | TGCGCCAGCAGCCTGGGACAGGCTAATGAAAAACTGTTTTTT
TRBJ2-5 | TRBV5-6 | NA | NA | CASSFHGFGETQYF | TGTGCCAGCAGCTTCCACGGGTTTGGCGAGACCCAGTACTTC
TRBJ2-3 | TRBV7-6 | NA | NA | CASSLAGGTDTQYF | TGTGCCAGCAGCTTAGCGGGGGGAACAGATACGCAGTATTTT
TRBJ2-5 | TRBV5-1 | NA | NA | CASTTGSQETQYF | TGCGCCAGCACCACCGGGAGCCAAGAGACCCAGTACTTC
TRBJ2-7 | TRBV11-2 | NA | NA | CASSPWGHLSYEQYF | TGTGCCAGCAGCCCCTGGGGACACCTCTCCTACGAGCAGTACTTC
TRBJ2-1 | TRBV5-1 | NA | NA | CASSFGNEQFF | TGCGCCAGCAGCTTTGGCAATGAGCAGTTCTTC
TRBJ1-5 | TRBV28 | NA | NA | CASSPNPLGAKPQHF | TGTGCCAGCAGTCCCAACCCCCTCGGGGCCAAGCCCCAGCATTTT
TRBJ2-7 | TRBV6-1 | TRBD1 | NA | CASRREGARYEQYF | TGTGCCAGCAGGAGAGAGGGGGCAAGATACGAGCAGTACTTC
TRBJ2-3 | TRBV11-2 | NA | NA | CASSLTPTSQGPTDTQYF | TGTGCCAGCAGCCTAACTCCCACCTCTCAGGGGCCCACAGATACGCAGTATTTT
TRBJ2-7 | TRBV28 | NA | NA | CASSSPVSYEQYF | TGTGCCAGCAGTTCTCCCGTCTCCTACGAGCAGTACTTC
TRBJ1-1 | TRBV5-6 | NA | NA | CASSLARGPPGEAFF | TGTGCCAGCAGCTTGGCTCGGGGGCCCCCCGGGGAAGCTTTCTTT
TRBJ2-5 | TRBV28 | NA | NA | CASSSFQETQYF | TGTGCCAGCAGTTCCTTCCAAGAGACCCAGTACTTC
TRBJ1-4 | TRBV20-1 | NA | few | CSASKGKLFF | TGCAGTGCTAGTAAAGGAAAACTGTTTTTT
TRBJ2-7 | TRBV7-9 | NA | NA | CASRGRRDTQFEQYF | TGTGCCAGCAGGGGTCGACGGGACACCCAATTCGAGCAGTACTTC
TRBJ1-2 | TRBV9 | NA | once | CASSVDPTHSYGYTF | TGTGCCAGCAGCGTAGACCCGACTCACTCCTATGGCTACACCTTC
TRBJ2-1 | TRBV27 | TRBD2 | NA | CASSLWREDYNEQFF | TGTGCCAGCAGTTTGTGGCGGGAGGACTACAATGAGCAGTTCTTC
TRBJ1-2 | TRBV4-1 | NA | NA | CASSQDRRSGGYTF | TGCGCCAGCAGCCAAGATAGGCGTTCAGGTGGCTACACCTTC
TRBJ2-2 | TRBV30 | TRBD1 | NA | CARRTGAGELFF | TGTGCCCGACGGACAGGAGCCGGGGAGCTGTTTTTT
TRBJ2-7 | TRBV6-6 | TRBD1 | once | CASSYSGQGSYEQYF | TGTGCCAGCAGTTACTCTGGACAGGGTAGCTACGAGCAGTACTTC
TRBJ2-1 | TRBV6-5 | TRBD2 | once | CASSLTSGSFNEQFF | TGTGCCAGCAGCCTAACTAGCGGGAGCTTCAATGAGCAGTTCTTC
TRBJ2-5 | TRBV7-2 | NA | NA | CASSLAETQYF | TGTGCCAGCAGCTTAGCCGAGACCCAGTACTTC
TRBJ2-5 | TRBV19 | NA | NA | CASRPDVARETQYF | TGTGCCAGTAGGCCCGATGTAGCGCGAGAGACCCAGTACTTC
TRBJ2-3 | TRBV7-2 | TRBD2 | NA | CASSSPRTSPDTQYF | TGTGCCAGCAGCTCCCCCCGGACTAGCCCAGATACGCAGTATTTT
TRBJ2-1 | TRBV5-1 | NA | NA | CASSLGTSSYNEQFF | TGCGCCAGCAGCTTGGGGACTTCCTCCTACAATGAGCAGTTCTTC
TRBJ2-7 | TRBV7-2 | NA | NA | CASSLRQGYEQYF | TGTGCCAGCAGCCTCCGGCAGGGCTACGAGCAGTACTTC
TRBJ2-3 | TRBV5-4 | TRBD2 | NA | CASSSSGTSTDTQYF | TGTGCCAGCAGCTCTAGCGGGACTAGCACAGATACGCAGTATTTT
TRBJ2-1 | TRBV28 | NA | NA | CASSPGTLKVYNEQFF | TGTGCCAGCAGTCCCGGGACCCTGAAGGTGTACAATGAGCAGTTCTTC
TRBJ1-4 | TRBV9 | TRBD1 | NA | CASSVSLQGASEKLFF | TGTGCCAGCAGCGTTTCCCTACAGGGGGCTAGTGAAAAACTGTTTTTT